This TCR beta chain originates from a study of T cell repertoires in cytomegalovirus infection. One entry per CDR3 protein results from TCRdb running MiXCR on the reads. In the table there are about 740,000 distinct CDR3 sequences, around 30% of which are singletons. Germline CDR1 reads DFQATT; CDR2 reads SNEGSKA (reference sequence). V was cut by 0 bases and J by 2 bases, with 16 bases left in between. CDR3 length: 16 residues. This clonotype was observed a handful of times. Its specificity is unknown. The chain uses TRBV20-1 and TRBJ1-2; a possible D gene is TRBD1 (5 bases). The source is a human donor in good health (CMV status not recorded). Some clones in this sample may be carry-over from other donors' samples. Sequenced material: cultured PBMCs, taken from culture after CMV antigen stimulation. As DNA, the CDR3 is TGCAGTGCTAGAGATATTTTCCAGGGAGAAAACTATGGCTACACCTTC. This codes for CSARDIFQGENYGYTF.